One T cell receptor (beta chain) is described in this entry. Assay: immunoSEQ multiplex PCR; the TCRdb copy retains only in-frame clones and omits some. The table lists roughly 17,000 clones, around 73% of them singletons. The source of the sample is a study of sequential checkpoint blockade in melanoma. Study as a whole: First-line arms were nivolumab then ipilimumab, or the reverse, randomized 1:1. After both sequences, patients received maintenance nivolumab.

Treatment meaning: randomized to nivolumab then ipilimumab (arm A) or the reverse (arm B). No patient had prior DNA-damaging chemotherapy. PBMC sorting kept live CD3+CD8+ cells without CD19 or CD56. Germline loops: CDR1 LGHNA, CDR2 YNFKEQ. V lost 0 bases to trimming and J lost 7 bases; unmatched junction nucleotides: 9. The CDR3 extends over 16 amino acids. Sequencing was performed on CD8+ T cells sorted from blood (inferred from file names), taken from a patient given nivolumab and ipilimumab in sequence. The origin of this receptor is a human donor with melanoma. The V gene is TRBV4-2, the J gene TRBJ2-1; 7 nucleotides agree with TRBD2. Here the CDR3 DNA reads TGTGCCAGCAGCCAAGAGCTAGCGCTGGGGGGGAATGAGCAGTTCTTC. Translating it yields CASSQELALGGNEQFF.